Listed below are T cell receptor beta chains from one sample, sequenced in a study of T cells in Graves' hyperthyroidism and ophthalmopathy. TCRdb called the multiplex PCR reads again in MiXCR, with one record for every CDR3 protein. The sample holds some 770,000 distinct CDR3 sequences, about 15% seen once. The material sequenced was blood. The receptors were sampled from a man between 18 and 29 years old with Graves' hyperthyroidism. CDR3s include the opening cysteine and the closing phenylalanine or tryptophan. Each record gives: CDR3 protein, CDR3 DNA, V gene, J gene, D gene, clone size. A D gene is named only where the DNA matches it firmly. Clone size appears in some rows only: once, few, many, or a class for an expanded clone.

CASSFLLGQEVTDTQYF	TGTGCCAGCAGCTTCCTACTAGGGCAGGAAGTCACAGATACGCAGTATTTT	TRBV7-9	TRBJ2-3	NA	many
CASSQESGVYEQYF	TGCGCCAGCAGCCAAGAAAGCGGAGTCTACGAGCAGTACTTC	TRBV4-3	TRBJ2-7	NA	few
CSARDSGRLYNEQFF	TGCAGTGCTAGGGATAGCGGGAGATTATACAATGAGCAGTTCTTC	TRBV20-1	TRBJ2-1	TRBD2	few
CASSDGAGVAGELFF	TGTGCCAGCAGTGACGGAGCGGGAGTTGCCGGGGAGCTGTTTTTT	TRBV25-1	TRBJ2-2	TRBD2	few
CASSLGAGLNTEAFF	TGTGCCAGCAGCTTAGGGGCGGGGCTGAACACTGAAGCTTTCTTT	TRBV7-2	TRBJ1-1	NA	many
CASSYSSRLAGIPYEQYF	TGTGCCAGCAGTTACTCGTCGCGACTAGCGGGGATACCCTACGAGCAGTACTTC	TRBV6-5	TRBJ2-7	TRBD2	NA
CSARLALLYNEQFF	TGCAGTGCTAGACTAGCTCTACTCTACAATGAGCAGTTCTTC	TRBV20-1	TRBJ2-1	NA	NA
CASSPRGVDTGELFF	TGTGCCAGCAGCCCCAGAGGCGTGGACACCGGGGAGCTGTTTTTT	TRBV9	TRBJ2-2	NA	few
CASSRLADEHEQYF	TGCGCCAGCAGCCGCCTCGCAGACGAACACGAGCAGTACTTC	TRBV4-3	TRBJ2-7	NA	NA
CAGGTSGRNEQFF	TGTGCCGGCGGGACTAGCGGGAGAAATGAGCAGTTCTTC	TRBV7-9	TRBJ2-1	TRBD2	many
CASSLKGPTGHTDTQYF	TGCGCCAGCAGCTTGAAGGGACCAACGGGGCACACAGATACGCAGTATTTT	TRBV5-1	TRBJ2-3	NA	many
CSARQVLQETQYF	TGCAGTGCTAGACAGGTACTCCAAGAGACCCAGTACTTC	TRBV20-1	TRBJ2-5	NA	NA
CAISENLAGGPRELFF	TGTGCCATCAGTGAGAATCTAGCGGGAGGGCCCAGGGAGCTGTTTTTT	TRBV10-3	TRBJ2-2	TRBD2	few
CASSPIPGTHAGYTF	TGCGCCAGCAGCCCGATCCCCGGGACTCACGCTGGCTACACCTTC	TRBV5-1	TRBJ1-2	NA	many
CANLLAGGIYNEQFF	TGTGCCAACCTTCTAGCGGGAGGGATCTACAATGAGCAGTTCTTC	TRBV28	TRBJ2-1	TRBD2	many
CASSRDTGGAGQPQHF	TGTGCCAGCAGCCGGGATACAGGGGGCGCGGGTCAGCCCCAGCATTTT	TRBV5-5	TRBJ1-5	TRBD1	NA
CASSSTGTGGYEQYF	TGTGCCAGCAGCTCGACCGGGACAGGAGGCTACGAGCAGTACTTC	TRBV5-5	TRBJ2-7	TRBD1	few